One and the same sample provided the 26 T cell receptor beta chains below, sequenced in a study of cytomegalovirus exposure and HLA in healthy donors. PCR was performed using 60 Vbeta and 13 Jbeta primers. TCRdb keeps only in-frame clones here, not all; method: immunoSEQ multiplex PCR. The repertoire includes around 200,000 clones, roughly 78% of them detected once, and 0.65% sits in the top ten. Sequences were obtained from PBMCs. The receptors come from a boy aged 5-17 years in good health and CMV-seronegative.

This chain links TRBV9 with TRBJ2-5; 10 bases match TRBD1. The J segment lost 4 bases and the V segment lost 4 bases, leaving 13 bases of the junction unmatched. This CDR3 is built from 17 residues. Germline-derived CDR1 and CDR2 are SGDLS and YYNGEE. CDR3 loop: CASSLKGDRGRRETQYF. CDR3 in DNA: TGTGCCAGCAGCCTCAAGGGAGACAGGGGGCGCAGAGAGACCCAGTACTTC.

This clone appeared a single time. V is TRBV21-1 and J is TRBJ1-3; the table's D call TRBD1 went unverified against the DNA. TRBV21-1 is a known pseudogene. The CDR3 extends over 16 amino acids. In nucleotides, the CDR3 is TGTGCCAGCAGCGAGGACAGGGGAAACCTCGGAAACACCATATATTTT. Its translation is CASSEDRGNLGNTIYF.

The rearrangement links TRBV9 to TRBJ2-7; possible D gene TRBD1, 6 bases. Germline-derived CDR1 and CDR2 are SGDLS and YYNGEE. V lost 3 bases and J 6 bases, leaving 16 bases between the germline ends. This CDR3 has 14 amino acids. The CDR3 loop reads CASSEQGGKGEQYF. For the CDR3, the DNA is TGTGCCAGCAGCGAACAGGGTGGGAAAGGCGAGCAGTACTTC. Supplemented by reference TRBV9 and TRBJ2-7, the full variable domain reads DSGVTQTPKHLITATGQRVTLRCSPRSGDLSVYWYQQSLDQGLQFLIQYYNGEERAKGNILERFSAQQFPDLHSELNLSSLELGDSALYFCASSEQGGKGEQYFGPGTRLTVT.

This chain uses TRBV7-3 with TRBJ1-1; 10 bases agree with TRBD1. V was clipped by 2 bases and J by 5 bases; unmatched bases: 8. Germline V CDR1 and CDR2: SGHTA, FQGTGA. The CDR3 extends over 16 amino acids. In DNA, the CDR3 is TGTGCCAGCAGCTTAGACAGGGACAGGGGAAAAACTGAAGCTTTCTTT. Translation: CASSLDRDRGKTEAFF.

The chain employs TRBV7-2 and TRBJ1-1; 7 bases are shared with TRBD1. The CDR3 spans 14 residues. Germline CDR1 SGHTA, CDR2 FQGNSA. V lost 4 bases, J lost 4 bases, and 6 bases stayed unmatched. The CDR3 spells CASSSSQGFTEAFF. CDR3 coding DNA: TGTGCCAGCAGCTCATCACAGGGGTTCACTGAAGCTTTCTTT. Complete variable domain (other parts from reference TRBV7-2 and TRBJ1-1): GAGVSQSPSNKVTEKGKDVELRCDPISGHTALYWYRQSLGQGLEFLIYFQGNSAPDKSGLPSDRFSAERTGGSVSTLTIQRTQQEDSAVYLCASSSSQGFTEAFFGQGTRLTVV.

The chain combines TRBV9 with TRBJ2-2, with 10 bases lining up with TRBD1. Germline V CDR1 and CDR2: SGDLS, YYNGEE. With V trimmed by 3 bases and J by 5 bases, 22 bases remained unmatched. There are 21 residues in the CDR3. The DNA of the CDR3 is TGTGCCAGCAGCGAGCGCCCGCCTAGACAGGGGGCGTCCAAAAAGACCGGGGAGCTGTTTTTT. It yields the protein CASSERPPRQGASKKTGELFF.

This chain uses TRBV6-1 with TRBJ2-3, with D maybe TRBD2 (5 bases). Trimming stripped 1 base from V and 4 bases from J, with 15 bases between. CDR1 and CDR2 (germline): MNHNS, SASEGT. The CDR3 is 16 amino acids. The CDR3 protein is CASSEGHRSSADTQYF. CDR3 coding DNA: TGTGCCAGCAGTGAAGGTCACAGAAGTAGCGCAGATACGCAGTATTTT.

This rearrangement joins TRBV10-3 to TRBJ2-7; 12 positions agree with TRBD1. Trimming took 4 bases from V and 7 from J; bases not matched to a gene: 8. The CDR3 loop spans 15 amino acids. CDR1 and CDR2 (germline): ENHRY, SYGVKD. CDR3 coding DNA: TGTGCCATCAGTGGGCCGGGACAGGGGGCCTGGGAGCAGTACTTC. As protein: CAISGPGQGAWEQYF.

The chain links TRBV13 to TRBJ2-7; TRBD1 might be the D (7 bases). Trimming stripped 2 bases from V and 2 bases from J, with 28 bases between. CDR1 PRHDT and CDR2 FYEKMQ come from the germline V gene (reference sequence). CDR3 length: 20 amino acids. The CDR3 nucleotides read TGTGCCAGCAGCTTAACTGGCGGGACAGATTTTCGCCTGAAACCCTACGAGCAGTACTTC. It yields the protein CASSLTGGTDFRLKPYEQYF.

The chain employs TRBV5-4 and TRBJ2-7, with 7 bases identical to TRBD2. With V trimmed by 0 bases and J by 0 bases, 6 bases remained unmatched. The CDR3 totals 16 residues. The V gene's germline CDR1 is SGHNT and CDR2 YYREEE (reference sequence). The DNA of the CDR3 is TGTGCCAGCAGCTTGGCCGGGGGGAGGGGCTCCTACGAGCAGTACTTC. Translated: CASSLAGGRGSYEQYF.

V gene TRBV10-3 combines with J gene TRBJ2-7; 10 bases are a match to TRBD1. CDR1 is ENHRY, CDR2 SYGVKD, per germline. V lost 10 bases, J lost 5 bases, and 2 bases stayed unmatched. The CDR3 extends over 11 amino acids. In nucleotides, the CDR3 is TGTGCCAACGGACAGGGGGACGAGCAGTACTTC. This encodes CANGQGDEQYF.

The gene calls are TRBV6-6 and TRBJ2-1; D ambiguous. The CDR3 is 13 residues long. In germline, CDR1 is MNHNY, CDR2 SVGAGI (reference sequence). V was pared by 3 bases and J by 7 bases, with 10 bases between. The CDR3 loop is CASSYPTTNEQFF. DNA for the CDR3: TGTGCCAGCAGTTATCCCACCACTAATGAGCAGTTCTTC.

Concerning this clone itself: The identical CDR3 is also encoded by other nucleotide sequences in the sample. V gene TRBV6-5 combines with J gene TRBJ1-1; possibly TRBD1 for D (5 bases). The CDR3 has 14 residues. Trimming cost V 0 bases and J 1 base, with 6 bases left between them. CDR1 MNHEY and CDR2 SVGAGI come from the germline V gene. CDR3 protein: CASSYSRENTEAFF. CDR3 nucleotides: TGTGCCAGCAGTTACTCCAGGGAGAACACTGAAGCTTTCTTT.

This clone was observed a handful of times. This chain joins TRBV27 and TRBJ2-3, with a weak D call TRBD2 (6 bases). The CDR3 has 13 amino acids. Germline CDR1 reads MNHEY; CDR2 reads SMNVEV (reference sequence). Trimming stripped 6 bases from V and 4 bases from J, with 11 bases between. The CDR3 region is CASRIGGADTQYF. The CDR3 coding sequence is TGTGCCAGCAGGATCGGGGGTGCAGATACGCAGTATTTT.

V usage is TRBV7-3 and J usage is TRBJ2-1; possible D gene TRBD1, 5 bases. CDR3 length equals 13 residues. The V end lost 2 bases, the J end lost 3 bases, and 5 bases lay between the germline ends. Germline CDR1 is SGHTA and CDR2 is FQGTGA. The CDR3 is CASSLDSYNEQFF. The CDR3 DNA follows: TGTGCCAGCAGCTTAGACAGCTACAATGAGCAGTTCTTC.

CDR3: CASSLDGEKLFF. DNA for the CDR3: TGCGCCAGCAGCCTAGACGGGGAAAAACTGTTTTTT. This chain joins TRBV5-1 and TRBJ1-4; D is ambiguous. Germline lookup yields CDR1 SGHRS and CDR2 YFSETQ. V was cut by 4 bases and J by 8 bases, with 9 bases left in between. The CDR3 loop spans 12 amino acids.

The rearrangement links TRBV28 to TRBJ2-3; maybe TRBD2 (5 bases). Between the trimmed V and J ends, which lost 4 bases and 5 bases, there was a span of 16 bases. Germline CDR1 reads MDHEN; CDR2 reads SYDVKM. This CDR3 is built from 15 residues. The CDR3 is CASSSPWGAVDTQYF. CDR3 nucleotide sequence: TGTGCCAGCAGTTCCCCCTGGGGAGCGGTAGATACGCAGTATTTT. Variable domain in full (rest from reference TRBV28 and TRBJ2-3): DVKVTQSSRYLVKRTGEKVFLECVQDMDHENMFWYRQDPGLGLRLIYFSYDVKMKEKGDIPEGYSVSREKKERFSLILESASTNQTSMYLCASSSPWGAVDTQYFGPGTRLTVL.

The chain couples TRBV15 to TRBJ1-1; tentatively, D is TRBD1 (6 bases). The CDR3 extends over 13 amino acids. Germline V gives CDR1 LNHNV, CDR2 YYDKDF (reference sequence). Trimming cost V 5 bases and J 2 bases, with 9 bases left between them. In nucleotides, the CDR3 is TGTGCCACCAGCCTCAGGGGAAACACTGAAGCTTTCTTT. This sequence encodes CATSLRGNTEAFF. The whole variable domain, remainder taken from reference TRBV15 and TRBJ1-1, is DAMVIQNPRYQVTQFGKPVTLSCSQTLNHNVMYWYQQKSSQAPKLLFHYYDKDFNNEADTPDNFQSRRPNTSFCFLDIRSPGLGDTAMYLCATSLRGNTEAFFGQGTRLTVV.

V is TRBV19 and J is TRBJ2-3, with D possibly matching TRBD2 (5 bases). The CDR3 is 14 residues long. Trimming shortened V by 5 bases and J by 2 bases, and 11 bases separated the two germline ends. Germline assignment: CDR1 LNHDA and CDR2 SQIVND (reference sequence). The CDR3 is CASSRGPDTDTQYF. The DNA for the CDR3 is TGTGCCAGTAGTCGGGGTCCCGACACAGATACGCAGTATTTT. The full variable domain, rest sourced from reference TRBV19 and TRBJ2-3, is DGGITQSPKYLFRKEGQNVTLSCEQNLNHDAMYWYRQDPGQGLRLIYYSQIVNDFQKGDIAEGYSVSREKKESFPLTVTSAQKNPTAFYLCASSRGPDTDTQYFGPGTRLTVL.

This chain's CDR3 is CSASSREQYF. The CDR3 nucleotides are TGCAGTGCTAGTTCCCGCGAGCAGTACTTC. This chain uses TRBV20-1 with TRBJ2-7; D is unclear. V was pared by 3 bases and J by 6 bases, with 6 bases between. Germline assignment: CDR1 DFQATT and CDR2 SNEGSKA (reference sequence). This CDR3 spans 10 amino acids.

The rearrangement links TRBV4-2 to TRBJ1-1; D remains unclear. Germline values: CDR1 LGHNA, CDR2 YNFKEQ. Trimming took off 0 bases at V and 3 bases at J, with 14 bases between the two ends. The CDR3 runs 16 residues. In nucleotides, the CDR3 is TGTGCCAGCAGCCAAGAGTATCACAAACCTTACACTGAAGCTTTCTTT. Residues: CASSQEYHKPYTEAFF.

This chain uses TRBV11-2 with TRBJ1-1, with 7 positions matching TRBD1. The V segment lost 7 bases and the J segment 0 bases; nucleotides outside the gene matches: 14. From germline, CDR1 is SGHAT and CDR2 FQNNGV. The CDR3 extends over 17 amino acids. This CDR3 is CASTPEGAGPMNTEAFF. CDR3 nucleotides: TGTGCCAGCACTCCGGAGGGGGCAGGGCCGATGAACACTGAAGCTTTCTTT. The whole variable domain, remainder taken from reference TRBV11-2 and TRBJ1-1, is EAGVAQSPRYKIIEKRQSVAFWCNPISGHATLYWYQQILGQGPKLLIQFQNNGVVDDSQLPKDRFSAERLKGVDSTLKIQPAKLEDSAVYLCASTPEGAGPMNTEAFFGQGTRLTVV.

The V gene is TRBV30, the J gene TRBJ1-3; D perhaps matches TRBD1 (5 bases). CDR1 is GTSNPN and CDR2 is SVGIG in the germline V gene (reference sequence). CDR3 size: 13 residues. V dropped 1 base and J dropped 1 base, with 5 bases sitting between them. Here the CDR3 reads CAWSGQSGNTIYF. In DNA form, the CDR3 reads TGTGCCTGGAGTGGACAGTCTGGAAACACCATATATTTT.

The CDR3 region has the DNA TGTGCCTGGAAATCGGCAGGGGATATCGACGAGCAGTACTTC. As protein: CAWKSAGDIDEQYF. The chain couples TRBV30 to TRBJ2-7, with D perhaps matching TRBD1 (6 bases). The germline V gene has CDR1 GTSNPN and CDR2 SVGIG (reference sequence). Trimming removed 4 bases at V and 5 bases at J, with 18 bases between. There are 14 residues in the CDR3.

The CDR3 nucleotides read TGTGCCAGCAGCTTCGGAACAGGAGCCATGAACACTGAAGCTTTCTTT. It codes for CASSFGTGAMNTEAFF. The rearrangement joins TRBV13 to TRBJ1-1, with D possibly TRBD1 on 5 matching bases. The CDR3 loop spans 16 amino acids. CDR1 and CDR2 from the germline V gene are PRHDT and FYEKMQ (reference sequence). Between the trimmed V and J ends, which lost 3 bases and 0 bases, there was a span of 14 bases.

This clone was detected once. This chain connects TRBV5-1 to TRBJ1-6, with D uncertain. Germline V gene lookup returns CDR1 SGHRS and CDR2 YFSETQ. This CDR3 region has 14 residues. Trimming stripped 0 bases from V and 8 bases from J, with 9 bases between. CDR3 nucleotides: TGCGCCAGCAGCTTGGTCGCCAGCGATTCACCCCTCCACTTT. Translating gives CASSLVASDSPLHF.